This T cell receptor (beta chain) is from a study of control samples from healthy donors and cancer patients. In germline, CDR1 is MDHEN, CDR2 SYDVKM. The CDR3 is made up of 16 amino acids. After removal of 6 bases from V and 5 bases from J, the junction contained 13 bases not matched to a gene. The data were produced by immunoSEQ multiplex PCR, yet TCRdb's version contains in-frame clones alone and is incomplete. The table lists 90,000 to 150,000 clones, about nine tenths of them singletons. The receptor was derived from a man in his forties in good health. The rearrangement uses TRBV28 and TRBJ1-1, with 9 bases matching TRBD1. Material for sequencing was blood. The CDR3 here is CASSQQQGALRTEAFF. CDR3 DNA sequence: TGTGCCAGCAGCCAGCAACAGGGGGCGCTGAGGACTGAAGCTTTCTTT. Using reference TRBV28 and TRBJ1-1 for the parts outside the CDR3, the full variable domain is DVKVTQSSRYLVKRTGEKVFLECVQDMDHENMFWYRQDPGLGLRLIYFSYDVKMKEKGDIPEGYSVSREKKERFSLILESASTNQTSMYLCASSQQQGALRTEAFFGQGTRLTVV.